The clone carrying this T cell receptor (beta chain) was found many times. Germline V gives CDR1 DFQATT, CDR2 SNEGSKA (reference sequence). Trimming removed 1 base at V and 8 bases at J, with 17 bases between. CDR3 length equals 14 residues. The sample is drawn from a study of neurological immune-mediated disorders. Background on the study: The multiple sclerosis group of roughly 34 included approximately 30 relapsing-remitting and 3 secondary progressive patients.

Sorted libraries came from roughly 1 million CD4+ or CD8+ T cells. With 10-nucleotide random UMIs included, cDNA was synthesized by 5'RACE. TCRdb redid the calling of the 5' RACE reads with MiXCR, one entry per CDR3 protein. The data contain tens of thousands of distinct CDR3 sequences, over 5.5% of them singletons. Source material: CD4+ T cells from blood. The sequence was collected from a woman between 18 and 29 years old with multiple sclerosis. The V and J genes are TRBV20-1 and TRBJ1-2; no firm D call. In nucleotides, the CDR3 is TGCAGTGCTAGAGCCGCCTCCTTGGTGAGCGGCTACACCTTC. Its protein product is CSARAASLVSGYTF.